The 15 T cell receptor beta chains listed next were all sequenced from one sample in a study of shared clonotypes between healthy human individuals. Profiled with immunoSEQ multiplex PCR; TCRdb holds only in-frame clones, not every one. Among millions of clones, approximately 94% were seen once, and the ten largest hold 0.14%. Sequences were obtained from naive CD4+ T cells sorted from blood. The subset is: CD45RA+ positively selected. The receptors were gathered from a man younger than 35 in good health.

The rearrangement links TRBV28 to TRBJ1-1, with TRBD1 as a possible D gene (5 bases). The V gene lost 0 bases and the J gene lost 6 bases, with 11 bases spanning the gap. The CDR3 has 14 residues. The germline CDR1 and CDR2 sequences are MDHEN and SYDVKM. The chain's CDR3 is CASSLWGTTPEAFF. The CDR3 DNA reads as TGTGCCAGCAGTTTATGGGGGACGACACCTGAAGCTTTCTTT. Full variable domain (outside the CDR3, taken from reference TRBV28 and TRBJ1-1): DVKVTQSSRYLVKRTGEKVFLECVQDMDHENMFWYRQDPGLGLRLIYFSYDVKMKEKGDIPEGYSVSREKKERFSLILESASTNQTSMYLCASSLWGTTPEAFFGQGTRLTVV.

The chain carries TRBV4-3 and TRBJ2-2; TRBD2 matches 11 bases. In germline, CDR1 is LGHNA, CDR2 YSLEER. This CDR3 region has 18 residues. The ends lost 1 base at V and 4 bases at J; junction bases unmatched: 8. The CDR3 loop is CASSQGQLAGVVTGELFF. DNA for the CDR3: TGCGCCAGCAGCCAAGGACAACTAGCGGGAGTGGTCACCGGGGAGCTGTTTTTT.

As for this clone: At the DNA level, this CDR3 is encoded by other sequences in the same sample as well. The chain has TRBV5-1 and TRBJ1-5, with D possibly matching TRBD1 (5 bases). From germline, CDR1 is SGHRS and CDR2 YFSETQ. CDR3 length equals 15 residues. Trimming cost V 0 bases and J 2 bases, with 9 bases left between them. CDR3 nucleotide sequence: TGCGCCAGCAGCTTGGTAGGGGACGGCAATCAGCCCCAGCATTTT. As protein: CASSLVGDGNQPQHF. Full variable domain (missing parts from reference TRBV5-1 and TRBJ1-5): KAGVTQTPRYLIKTRGQQVTLSCSPISGHRSVSWYQQTPGQGLQFLFEYFSETQRNKGNFPGRFSGRQFSNSRSEMNVSTLELGDSALYLCASSLVGDGNQPQHFGDGTRLSIL.

The chain has TRBV6-5 and TRBJ1-1; D not resolved. V was trimmed by 6 bases and J by 3 bases, leaving 11 bases between them. Germline CDR1 MNHEY, CDR2 SVGAGI. CDR3 size: 13 residues. The CDR3 DNA is TGTGCCAGCAGATCCCGTAGGGACACTGAAGCTTTCTTT. Residues: CASRSRRDTEAFF.

The J gene is TRBJ2-1, the V gene TRBV5-1, with 11 bases lining up with TRBD2. This CDR3 comprises 16 residues. Per the germline V gene, CDR1 is SGHRS and CDR2 is YFSETQ. Germline trimming cut 3 bases from V and 9 bases from J; bases unmatched to any gene: 11. CDR3 sequence (DNA): TGCGCCAGCAGCTCTTTAACTAGCGGGAGTAGTAGTGAGCAGTTCTTC. It yields the protein CASSSLTSGSSSEQFF.

V and J are TRBV2 and TRBJ2-3; D is perhaps TRBD1 (5 bases). This CDR3 contains 14 residues. V was trimmed by 4 bases and J by 6 bases, leaving 14 bases between them. Germline V lookup: CDR1 SNHLY, CDR2 FYNNEI. The CDR3 sequence is CASSVSGMVDTQYF. CDR3 bases: TGTGCCAGCAGTGTCTCAGGGATGGTGGATACGCAGTATTTT.

On this clone: The same CDR3 can be traced to other DNA sequences in this sample. V gene TRBV6-1 combines with J gene TRBJ2-7; D gene uncertain. Germline loops: CDR1 MNHNS, CDR2 SASEGT. V gave up 0 bases and J gave up 1 base, with 4 bases separating them. CDR3 size: 13 residues. The DNA for the CDR3 is TGTGCCAGCAGTGAAGCGAGATCCTACGAGCAGTACTTC. Translated: CASSEARSYEQYF.

V and J are TRBV7-9 and TRBJ1-3; no firm D call. Germline V gene sequence: CDR1 SEHNR, CDR2 FQNEAQ (reference sequence). CDR3 length: 14 amino acids. With 0 bases removed from V and 4 bases from J, the gap between germline ends came to 7 bases. DNA for the CDR3: TGTGCCAGCAGCTTAGCACCCGCCGGAAACACCATATATTTT. As protein: CASSLAPAGNTIYF.

This chain uses TRBV11-2 with TRBJ1-1, with no clear D. CDR3 length: 17 amino acids. Trimming removed 3 bases at V and 1 base at J, with 18 bases between. CDR1 is SGHAT, CDR2 FQNNGV, per germline. CDR3 in amino acids: CASSFPLQWASNTEAFF. DNA for the CDR3: TGTGCCAGCAGCTTCCCTTTACAATGGGCGTCGAACACTGAAGCTTTCTTT. Combining the CDR3 with reference TRBV11-2 and TRBJ1-1 gives the whole variable domain EAGVAQSPRYKIIEKRQSVAFWCNPISGHATLYWYQQILGQGPKLLIQFQNNGVVDDSQLPKDRFSAERLKGVDSTLKIQPAKLEDSAVYLCASSFPLQWASNTEAFFGQGTRLTVV.

CDR3: CASSLYGLAGDGANVLTF. The CDR3 DNA is TGTGCCAGCAGTTTATATGGACTAGCGGGAGATGGGGCCAACGTCCTGACTTTC. The chain links TRBV27 to TRBJ2-6, with 13 bases that match TRBD2. This CDR3 is built from 18 residues. The junction had 3 bases not matched to a gene; V was cut back by 1 base and J by 3 bases. The germline V gene encodes CDR1 MNHEY and CDR2 SMNVEV (reference sequence).

As concerns this clone: Additional DNA sequences in this sample encode the identical CDR3. This rearrangement joins TRBV6-5 to TRBJ1-2, with 9 nucleotides matching TRBD1. V trimming: 2 bases; J trimming: 3 bases; junction bases outside the gene matches: 1. The CDR3 totals 14 residues. The germline V gene has CDR1 MNHEY and CDR2 SVGAGI. The CDR3 is CASSYRDRDYGYTF. CDR3 in DNA: TGTGCCAGCAGTTACCGGGACAGGGACTATGGCTACACCTTC.

The gene calls are TRBV11-2 and TRBJ2-6; 7 bases are shared with TRBD1. The CDR3 contains 18 residues. V was pared by 5 bases and J by 1 base, with 11 bases of the junction left unmatched. Germline loops: CDR1 SGHAT, CDR2 FQNNGV. The chain's CDR3 is CASSPTSRDRSGANVLTF. In DNA, the CDR3 is TGTGCCAGCAGCCCTACGTCCCGGGACAGATCTGGGGCCAACGTCCTGACTTTC.

Concerning this clone: The sample carries other DNA sequences with the same CDR3. The chain couples TRBV9 to TRBJ2-5, with D perhaps matching TRBD1 (6 bases). The V end lost 1 base, the J end lost 5 bases, and 9 bases lay between the germline ends. Germline CDR1 is SGDLS and CDR2 is YYNGEE. This CDR3 is 13 amino acids long. In DNA, the CDR3 is TGTGCCAGCAGCGTACAGGGGTGGGAGACCCAGTACTTC. This gives the protein CASSVQGWETQYF.

The chain is built from TRBV28 and TRBJ1-6; D gene uncertain. The CDR3 spans 13 residues. V lost 5 bases to trimming and J lost 7 bases, with 9 bases between them. CDR1 and CDR2 (germline): MDHEN, SYDVKM. For the CDR3, the DNA is TGTGCCAGCAGTCCCCGGTCCAATTCACCCCTCCACTTT. Translating it yields CASSPRSNSPLHF.

This sequence joins TRBV6-6 and TRBJ2-1; 12 nucleotides agree with TRBD2. With 6 bases clipped from V and 7 bases from J, the junction kept 7 bases outside the gene matches. Germline CDR1 is MNHNY and CDR2 is SVGAGI (reference sequence). The CDR3 is made up of 15 amino acids. The CDR3, as DNA: TGTGCCAGCAGCCGACTAGCGGGAGATGGTAATGAGCAGTTCTTC. Translating gives CASSRLAGDGNEQFF.